This TCR beta chain is drawn from a study of blood T cell repertoires in COVID-19. Study-level information: T cells, B-cell-depleted T cells, or PBMCs provided the cDNA or gDNA that served as material.

Original methodology: Estimates of nucleated cell counts were drawn from the amplification of reference gene primers. TCRdb's copy holds only in-frame clones and misses some; the assay was immunoSEQ multiplex PCR. D and trimming were read from the DNA, whereas the V and J calls and clone size are those reported in that table. This sample has roughly 120,000 clones, with approximately 80% found just once. The CDR3 totals 13 residues. In germline, CDR1 is ENHRY, CDR2 SYGVKD. The V segment lost 5 bases and the J segment 6 bases; nucleotides outside the gene matches: 5. Sequencing was done on a sample of peripheral blood. The TCR was taken from a woman aged 60-70 years with acute or convalescent COVID-19. The chain uses TRBV10-3 and TRBJ2-7; 9 bases line up with TRBD2. This CDR3 reads CAISYAGGPEQYF. For the CDR3, the DNA is TGTGCCATCAGTTACGCGGGGGGGCCCGAGCAGTACTTC.